This TCR beta chain was sequenced in a study of blood T cell repertoires in COVID-19. This CDR3 contains 15 residues. The germline CDR1 and CDR2 sequences are SGHRS and YFSETQ. J lost 2 bases, V lost 4 bases, and 5 bases had no gene match. This clone was found many times. Distinct nucleotide sequences in the sample also encode this CDR3. In the authors' methods: The assay estimated nucleated cells by amplifying reference gene primers. Data came from immunoSEQ multiplex PCR; TCRdb stores just in-frame clones and leaves some out. For V, J and clone size, that table is used; D and trimming come from the DNA. The table lists some 120,000 clones, roughly 80% of them singletons.

The rearrangement links TRBV5-1 to TRBJ1-3; 8 bases map to TRBD1. This clonotype was obtained from a man aged 30 to 45 who had recovered from COVID-19. The sample comprised PBMCs or T cells enriched from blood (not recorded which). DNA for the CDR3: TGCGCCAGCAGCAGGGGGACAGGCGCTGGAAACACCATATATTTT. It translates to CASSRGTGAGNTIYF.